These 28 T cell receptor beta chains came from one sample sequenced in a study of identical twins. TCRdb used MiXCR to reprocess the 5' RACE reads, holding one entry per CDR3 protein. The data contain about 1.7 million distinct CDR3 sequences, roughly 35% of them seen just once; the ten biggest clones take up about 0.25%. The material sequenced was cord blood. The origin of the receptors is a newborn girl in good health.

In this sample, this clonotype turned up once. The chain carries TRBV21-1 and TRBJ1-5; TRBD1, the table's D call, lacks a check against the DNA. TRBV21-1 is classified as a pseudogene. There are 16 residues in the CDR3. The CDR3 DNA is TGTGCCAGCAGCAGTATCCGGGACAGGGGCAATCAGCCCCAGCATTTT. Amino acids: CASSSIRDRGNQPQHF.

V usage is TRBV28 and J usage is TRBJ2-2; 8 positions agree with TRBD1. The germline gives CDR1 MDHEN, CDR2 SYDVKM. V trimming: 8 bases; J trimming: 4 bases; junction bases outside the gene matches: 9. The CDR3 length is 15 residues. CDR3 in amino acids: CASGTTGVVTGELFF. In DNA form, the CDR3 reads TGTGCCAGCGGCACGACAGGGGTCGTCACCGGGGAGCTGTTTTTT.

This clonotype was detected a few times. The chain joins TRBV28 to TRBJ2-7; 8 positions agree with TRBD2. Near its end, the DNA agrees better with TRBJ2-5, so the J call may be wrong. In germline, CDR1 is MDHEN, CDR2 SYDVKM. This CDR3 has 15 amino acids. CDR3 amino acids: CASSLASGLQETQYF. CDR3 DNA sequence: TGTGCCAGCAGTTTGGCTAGCGGGTTACAAGAGACCCAGTACTTC.

Turning to this clonotype: Relative to the germline gene, one junction end is altered; a read error may explain this. V gene TRBV15 combines with J gene TRBJ1-1; D remains unclear. CDR3 length: 13 residues. Germline loops: CDR1 LNHNV, CDR2 YYDKDF (reference sequence). The chain's CDR3 is CATSREGDTEAFF. CDR3 DNA sequence: TGTGCCACCAGCAGAGAGGGAGACACGGAAGCTTTCTTT.

In this sample, this clonotype turned up a few times. DNA of the CDR3: TGCGCCAGCAGGGAGCGGGGGACCTACAATGAGCAGTTCTTC. Translated, it gives CASRERGTYNEQFF. V is TRBV5-1 and J is TRBJ2-1, with 8 bases identical to TRBD2. The V and J ends lost 5 bases and 2 bases, in that order; junction bases with no gene match: 3. CDR3 length: 14 residues. Germline V CDR1 and CDR2: SGHRS, YFSETQ.

This clonotype came up many times. The V and J genes are TRBV6-2 or TRBV6-3 and TRBJ2-7, with 8 bases identical to TRBD2. Germline V lookup: CDR1 MNHEY, CDR2 SVGEGT. The ends lost 7 bases at V and 3 bases at J; junction bases unmatched: 11. CDR3 length equals 15 residues. The CDR3 region is CASNQGLAEYYEQYF. The CDR3 DNA follows: TGTGCCAGCAACCAAGGACTAGCAGAATACTACGAGCAGTACTTC.

This chain uses TRBV27 with TRBJ2-2, with 10 bases matching TRBD2. The CDR3 consists of 15 residues. Germline CDR1 is MNHEY and CDR2 is SMNVEV (reference sequence). V gave up 7 bases and J gave up 8 bases; unmatched junction bases: 10. CDR3 loop: CASKRAGGDPGELFF. The CDR3 nucleotides read TGTGCCAGCAAAAGAGCGGGAGGGGACCCGGGGGAGCTGTTTTTT.

This chain uses TRBV5-1 with TRBJ1-2; the match to TRBD1 covers 8 bases. This CDR3 region has 13 residues. Unmatched junction bases numbered 3, after V lost 1 base and J lost 7 bases. The germline V gene encodes CDR1 SGHRS and CDR2 YFSETQ. The CDR3 protein is CASSLFTGGGYTF. Written as DNA, the CDR3 is TGCGCCAGCAGCTTGTTCACAGGGGGTGGCTACACCTTC.

This rearrangement joins TRBV6-5 to TRBJ2-5; maybe TRBD2 (5 bases). The end of the DNA aligns better with TRBJ2-7, so the J call may be wrong. The CDR3 has 14 residues. The germline gives CDR1 MNHEY, CDR2 SVGAGI. The CDR3 DNA is TGTGCCAGCAGGAACCCGGGGTCCGTCATCGAGCAGTACTTC. Amino acids: CASRNPGSVIEQYF.

This clonotype was seen a handful of times. The chain is built from TRBV20-1 and TRBJ2-7, with 9 bases identical to TRBD2. Per the germline V gene, CDR1 is DFQATT and CDR2 is SNEGSKA (reference sequence). This CDR3 has 17 residues. The V and J ends lost 3 bases and 4 bases, in that order; junction bases with no gene match: 16. CDR3 DNA: TGCAGTGCTAGTGCCTTCTTTAGCGGGAGAGTTATATACGAGCAGTACTTC. As protein: CSASAFFSGRVIYEQYF.

The chain recombines TRBV10-2 with TRBJ1-1; D call uncertain. The CDR3 is made up of 13 amino acids. Per the germline V gene, CDR1 is WSHSY and CDR2 is SAAADI. V was pared by 10 bases and J by 4 bases, with 16 bases between. The CDR3 DNA reads as TGCGCCACCGAGGACCCACTGGGCACTGAAGCTTTCTTT. It codes for CATEDPLGTEAFF.

This sequence joins TRBV3-1 and TRBJ2-3, with 11 positions matching TRBD2. CDR1 and CDR2 (germline): LGHDT, YNNKEL (reference sequence). V lost 6 bases, J lost 6 bases, and 11 bases stayed unmatched. The CDR3 consists of 16 residues. The chain's CDR3 is CASSLAGGLQLDTQYF. The CDR3 region has the DNA TGTGCCAGCAGTTTAGCGGGGGGGCTCCAGCTCGATACGCAGTATTTT.

The J gene is TRBJ2-5, the V gene TRBV10-3; 9 bases fit TRBD1. The closer fit of TRBJ2-1 to the DNA end suggests the J call may be wrong. The CDR3 consists of 19 residues. Germline CDR1 reads ENHRY; CDR2 reads SYGVKD. The CDR3 is CAISAHSDAGTGYQETQFF. In nucleotides, the CDR3 is TGTGCCATCAGTGCTCACTCCGATGCCGGGACAGGGTACCAAGAGACCCAGTTCTTC.

At least ten counts were recorded for this clonotype. The rearrangement links TRBV18 to TRBJ1-5; a possible D gene is TRBD1 (6 bases). Between the trimmed V and J ends, which lost 8 bases and 4 bases, there was a span of 15 bases. The CDR3 runs 14 residues. The germline gives CDR1 KGHSH, CDR2 LQKENI. The CDR3 loop is CASSPGAGNQPQHF. The CDR3 DNA sequence: TGTGCCAGCAGTCCAGGGGCGGGGAATCAGCCCCAGCATTTT.

V gene TRBV18 combines with J gene TRBJ1-5; D perhaps matches TRBD1 (5 bases). CDR3 length: 16 residues. V lost 3 bases and J lost 7, with 19 bases in between. Germline-derived CDR1 and CDR2 are KGHSH and LQKENI. DNA for the CDR3: TGTGCCAGCTCACCGCGGGGCGGAGGAAGACACCAGCCCCAGCATTTT. It specifies CASSPRGGGRHQPQHF.

This clonotype was counted between two and nine times. The gene calls are TRBV5-6 and TRBJ2-7; D assignment may be TRBD1 or TRBD2 (6 bases each). Germline-derived CDR1 and CDR2 are SGHDT and YYEEEE. This CDR3 region has 15 residues. The V end was cut by 2 bases, the J end by 2 bases, with 14 bases between. The CDR3 loop reads CASSLKPGGTYEQYF. The CDR3, as DNA: TGTGCCAGCAGCTTAAAACCCGGGGGCACCTACGAGCAGTACTTC. Variable domain in full (rest from reference TRBV5-6 and TRBJ2-7): DAGVTQSPTHLIKTRGQQVTLRCSPKSGHDTVSWYQQALGQGPQFIFQYYEEEERQRGNFPDRFSGHQFPNYSSELNVNALLLGDSALYLCASSLKPGGTYEQYFGPGTRLTVT.

This clonotype was counted many times. The rearrangement joins TRBV27 to TRBJ2-7; TRBD1 is a possible D gene (5 bases). Germline V CDR1 and CDR2: MNHEY, SMNVEV (reference sequence). This CDR3 has 13 amino acids. V was pared by 6 bases and J by 2 bases, with 11 bases between. The CDR3 reads CASSFSGPYEQYF. DNA for the CDR3: TGTGCCAGCAGCTTCTCAGGGCCCTACGAGCAGTACTTC.

CDR3 DNA: TGTGCCAGCAGCTTAGCCAGTGAGGGCAATCAGCCCCAGCATTTT. Translation gives CASSLASEGNQPQHF. This chain joins TRBV7-8 and TRBJ1-5; no firm D call. V was trimmed by 0 bases and J by 2 bases, leaving 8 bases between them. Germline-derived CDR1 and CDR2 are SGHVS and FQNEAQ. This CDR3 is built from 15 residues.

The chain recombines TRBV20-1 with TRBJ2-3; D might be TRBD2 (6 bases). Trimming pared 5 bases from V and 1 base from J, leaving 16 bases between. In germline, CDR1 is DFQATT, CDR2 SNEGSKA (reference sequence). The CDR3 sequence is 15 residues long. The CDR3 region has the DNA TGCAGTGCTCGGGCCGGGAGCTCTGGCACAGATACGCAGTATTTT. It translates to CSARAGSSGTDTQYF.

The V call is TRBV4-1, the J call TRBJ1-1; TRBD1 matches at 8 bases. The CDR3 runs to 15 residues. V lost 8 bases and J lost 5; bases outside the gene matches: 13. The germline CDR1 and CDR2 sequences are MGHRA and YSYEKL. As DNA, the CDR3 is TGCGCCAGCTCTACTAACAGGGGGGAAAGGACTGAAGCTTTCTTT. Translating gives CASSTNRGERTEAFF.

This clonotype has only a few counts. V usage is TRBV6-5 and J usage is TRBJ1-2; TRBD1 might be the D (5 bases). Germline V gene lookup returns CDR1 MNHEY and CDR2 SVGAGI. V gave up 11 bases and J gave up 2 bases, with 12 bases separating them. The CDR3 spans 12 residues. CDR3 nucleotide sequence: TGTGCCTCGGGGGTCCCAAACTATGGCTACACCTTC. This sequence encodes CASGVPNYGYTF.

The chain links TRBV3-1 to TRBJ1-2; a possible D gene is TRBD1 (6 bases). This CDR3 has 16 amino acids. CDR1 and CDR2 (germline): LGHDT, YNNKEL (reference sequence). Trimming removed 1 base from V and 8 bases from J, with 20 bases in between. CDR3: CASSQVTLGGAGGYTF. DNA of the CDR3: TGTGCCAGCAGCCAAGTCACACTCGGGGGCGCCGGGGGCTACACCTTC.

The J gene is TRBJ2-3, the V gene TRBV27, with 8 bases identical to TRBD1. V lost 3 bases to trimming and J lost 3 bases; unmatched junction nucleotides: 5. The germline V gene encodes CDR1 MNHEY and CDR2 SMNVEV (reference sequence). CDR3 size: 15 residues. The CDR3 loop reads CASSFWDRFTDTQYF. In DNA, the CDR3 is TGTGCCAGCAGTTTTTGGGACAGGTTTACAGATACGCAGTATTTT.

This sequence joins TRBV20-1 and TRBJ2-2; tentative D call: TRBD2 (5 bases). Trimming took off 4 bases at V and 1 base at J, with 7 bases between the two ends. CDR1 and CDR2 (germline): DFQATT, SNEGSKA (reference sequence). The CDR3 consists of 13 residues. CDR3 sequence (DNA): TGCAGTGCTACCGGACTGAACACCGGGGAGCTGTTTTTT. Protein: CSATGLNTGELFF.

The chain carries TRBV7-9 and TRBJ1-1; perhaps TRBD1 as D (5 bases). The CDR3 has 15 residues. V gave up 2 bases and J gave up 4 bases, with 14 bases separating them. The germline V gene encodes CDR1 SEHNR and CDR2 FQNEAQ (reference sequence). The CDR3 loop reads CASSLLWGRVTEAFF. CDR3 DNA sequence: TGTGCCAGCAGCTTACTATGGGGGAGGGTCACTGAAGCTTTCTTT. Together with reference TRBV7-9 and TRBJ1-1, the CDR3 gives the full variable domain: DTGVSQNPRHKITKRGQNVTFRCDPISEHNRLYWYRQTLGQGPEFLTYFQNEAQLEKSRLLSDRFSAERPKGSFSTLEIQRTEQGDSAMYLCASSLLWGRVTEAFFGQGTRLTVV.

This clonotype was seen a handful of times. CDR3 nucleotides: TGTGCCACCAGCCCTGGCACAGATACGCAGTATTTT. As protein: CATSPGTDTQYF. The chain recombines TRBV24-1 with TRBJ2-3; no firm D call. Germline CDR1 KGHDR, CDR2 SFDVKD. V was shortened by 7 bases and J by 1 base, with 5 bases between the two germline ends. The CDR3 loop spans 12 amino acids.

The gene calls are TRBV4-1 and TRBJ2-7, with 8 nucleotides matching TRBD1. CDR3 size: 15 residues. V lost 1 base and J lost 0; bases outside the gene matches: 2. The germline V gene encodes CDR1 MGHRA and CDR2 YSYEKL. The CDR3 DNA is TGCGCCAGCAGCCAAGGGACAGGGATCTCCTACGAGCAGTACTTC. This encodes CASSQGTGISYEQYF.

This clonotype was seen more than once but under ten times. The J gene is TRBJ2-7, the V gene TRBV3-1, with D perhaps matching TRBD1 or TRBD2 (6 bases each). V gave up 4 bases and J gave up 4 bases, with 14 bases separating them. The germline CDR1 and CDR2 sequences are LGHDT and YNNKEL (reference sequence). CDR3 length: 14 amino acids. The CDR3 nucleotides are TGTGCCAGCAGCCTCAGACAGGAGGGGTACGAGCAGTACTTC. The encoded protein is CASSLRQEGYEQYF.